This T cell receptor beta chain came from a study of memory CD4+ T cells and cytomegalovirus serostatus. Overall study context: This sample comes from healthy Belgian adults, 9 CMV seropositive, around 26 seronegative. Whole-study results and caveats: Repertoires predicted CMV serostatus with median bootstrapped AUC of around 0.96.

CDR3 length: 15 amino acids. Germline CDR1 is SGHRS and CDR2 is YFSETQ. The V gene lost 0 bases and the J gene lost 2 bases, with 11 bases spanning the gap. Of note for this clone: What it binds is not known.

Authors' methods: After removing out-of-frame reads, around 2.2 million distinct TCRbeta sequences remained. Using immunoSEQ multiplex PCR, the repertoire was profiled, and TCRdb retains in-frame clones only, with some absent. V and J calls and clone size are copied from that table; D and trimming were computed from the DNA. The table has some 73,000 clones, around 80% seen once. Single viable CD3+CD4+CD8-CD45RO+ cells were sorted as the memory CD4+ T cells. The receptor was derived from an adult in good health and CMV-seropositive. The chain has TRBV5-1 and TRBJ2-5, with D perhaps TRBD2 (5 bases). The sample consisted of memory CD4+ T cells from blood. CDR3 in amino acids: CASSLVLDLQETQYF. The CDR3 DNA is TGCGCCAGCAGCTTGGTACTAGATTTACAAGAGACCCAGTACTTC. The variable domain in full, with the rest retrieved from reference TRBV5-1 and TRBJ2-5, is KAGVTQTPRYLIKTRGQQVTLSCSPISGHRSVSWYQQTPGQGLQFLFEYFSETQRNKGNFPGRFSGRQFSNSRSEMNVSTLELGDSALYLCASSLVLDLQETQYFGPGTRLLVL.